One and the same sample provided the 29 T cell receptor beta chains below, sequenced in a study of human T cells and chemical hapten exposure (dated by TCRdb to the early 2020s). According to the study, the label for this sample's time point signals: healthy volunteer bleed at 6 weeks. Unfractionated whole blood was collected in Tempus Blood RNA tubes, and total RNA was extracted from that blood. Library preparation used RACE. TCRdb names NextSeq 500 as the instrument used. The public reads were reprocessed in TCRdb via fastp at Q25 and MiXCR, keeping in-frame beta chains. Rows with one shared CDR3 protein collapse into an entry with the most common genes and DNA. The sample table holds about 47,000 distinct CDR3 sequences, of which about 3.5% were seen once. The ten largest clones take up around 6% of the sample. Sequencing was carried out using whole blood. These TCRs come from a human donor in good health. Some clones in this sample may be carry-over from other donors' samples.

In its sample, this clonotype was seen a few times. The rearrangement links TRBV4-1 to TRBJ1-4; D gene unclear. CDR3 length: 16 amino acids. V was cut by 3 bases and J by 4 bases, with 15 bases left in between. The germline V gene has CDR1 MGHRA and CDR2 YSYEKL. The CDR3 DNA reads TGCGCCAGCAGCCATCCTGGCGGGGTGGATAATGAAAAACTGTTTTTT. It is translated as CASSHPGGVDNEKLFF.

This clonotype was observed at least ten times. The chain uses TRBV7-9 and TRBJ2-6, with D tentatively TRBD1 (5 bases). The ends were cut back, 1 base at V and 4 bases at J, with 8 bases in the middle. This CDR3 is built from 15 residues. The V gene's germline CDR1 is SEHNR and CDR2 FQNEAQ (reference sequence). CDR3 sequence: CASSLVGAGANVLTF. Written as DNA, the CDR3 is TGTGCCAGCAGCTTAGTAGGGGCCGGGGCCAACGTCCTGACTTTC.

This clonotype was found many times. The chain joins TRBV24-1 to TRBJ2-2, with a weak D call TRBD2 (6 bases). V lost 9 bases and J 4 bases, leaving 8 bases between the germline ends. Germline values: CDR1 KGHDR, CDR2 SFDVKD. The CDR3 totals 12 residues. The CDR3 region has the DNA TGTGCCACCCTGACTAGCACCGGGGAGCTGTTTTTT. As protein: CATLTSTGELFF.

This clonotype was observed at least ten times. The gene calls are TRBV19 and TRBJ1-2, with 7 nucleotides matching TRBD1. Germline CDR1 and CDR2: LNHDA and SQIVND (reference sequence). J lost 2 bases, V lost 6 bases, and 9 bases had no gene match. CDR3 length: 15 amino acids. Here the CDR3 reads CASSDTGAKNYGYTF. CDR3 bases: TGTGCCAGTAGCGATACAGGGGCCAAGAACTATGGCTACACCTTC.

This CDR3 reads CASSSGVGAFYEQYF. The CDR3 DNA is TGTGCCAGCAGCTCCGGGGTAGGGGCTTTTTACGAGCAGTACTTC. The chain is built from TRBV7-9 and TRBJ2-7; D is possibly TRBD1 or TRBD2 (5 bases each). The ends were cut back, 4 bases at V and 4 bases at J, with 17 bases in the middle. Germline-derived CDR1 and CDR2 are SEHNR and FQNEAQ (reference sequence). The CDR3 loop spans 15 amino acids. The entire variable domain, with the rest obtained from reference TRBV7-9 and TRBJ2-7, is as follows: DTGVSQNPRHKITKRGQNVTFRCDPISEHNRLYWYRQTLGQGPEFLTYFQNEAQLEKSRLLSDRFSAERPKGSFSTLEIQRTEQGDSAMYLCASSSGVGAFYEQYFGPGTRLTVT.

The chain carries TRBV25-1 and TRBJ1-1; D is undetermined. This CDR3 has 13 amino acids. Germline V gives CDR1 MGHDK, CDR2 SYGVNS. V was cut by 5 bases and J by 2 bases, with 9 bases left in between. CDR3 residues: CASSRKRNTEAFF. The CDR3 nucleotides read TGTGCCAGCAGTCGGAAGCGAAACACTGAAGCTTTCTTT. Variable domain in full (rest from reference TRBV25-1 and TRBJ1-1): EADIYQTPRYLVIGTGKKITLECSQTMGHDKMYWYQQDPGMELHLIHYSYGVNSTEKGDLSSESTVSRIRTEHFPLTLESARPSHTSQYLCASSRKRNTEAFFGQGTRLTVV.

This clonotype was counted ten times or more. J is TRBJ2-1 and V is TRBV7-9; tentatively, D is TRBD1 or TRBD2 (6 bases each). Germline assignment: CDR1 SEHNR and CDR2 FQNEAQ (reference sequence). V was cut by 6 bases and J by 4 bases, with 16 bases left in between. The CDR3 covers 15 residues. CDR3 DNA sequence: TGTGCCAGCAGACCTACGGGGGCAAATTACAATGAGCAGTTCTTC. Amino acid sequence: CASRPTGANYNEQFF. Variable domain in full (rest from reference TRBV7-9 and TRBJ2-1): DTGVSQNPRHKITKRGQNVTFRCDPISEHNRLYWYRQTLGQGPEFLTYFQNEAQLEKSRLLSDRFSAERPKGSFSTLEIQRTEQGDSAMYLCASRPTGANYNEQFFGPGTRLTVL.

This clonotype has just a few counts. The rearrangement links TRBV28 to TRBJ1-1; TRBD1 agrees at 7 bases. The CDR3 extends over 16 amino acids. Germline assignment: CDR1 MDHEN and CDR2 SYDVKM. Unmatched junction bases numbered 8, after V lost 4 bases and J lost 0 bases. The DNA for the CDR3 is TGTGCCAGCAGTTCCCGACAGGGTCTGATGAACACTGAAGCTTTCTTT. Residues: CASSSRQGLMNTEAFF.

This clonotype occurred a few times. The chain couples TRBV13 to TRBJ1-6; unclear D gene. Germline V CDR1 and CDR2: PRHDT, FYEKMQ (reference sequence). V lost 3 bases, J lost 7 bases, and 10 bases lay in between. The CDR3 sequence is 14 residues long. Here the CDR3 DNA reads TGTGCCAGCAGCTTCGGGCAGGTCAATTCACCCCTCCACTTT. This sequence encodes CASSFGQVNSPLHF.

This sequence joins TRBV30 and TRBJ1-4; D uncertain. Germline lookup yields CDR1 GTSNPN and CDR2 SVGIG (reference sequence). Trimming took 3 bases from V and 5 from J, leaving 13 bases between them. The CDR3 sequence is 14 residues long. For the CDR3, the DNA is TGTGCCTGGAGCCCCCCTCCCGCGAATGAAAAACTGTTTTTT. This gives the protein CAWSPPPANEKLFF.

This clonotype was recorded many times. The CDR3 DNA reads as TGTGCCAGCAGTTCGTATAATGAAAAACTGTTTTTT. It specifies CASSSYNEKLFF. The chain uses TRBV5-6 and TRBJ1-4; no firm D call. Germline V gene lookup returns CDR1 SGHDT and CDR2 YYEEEE. The CDR3 runs to 12 residues. Trimming removed 5 bases at V and 4 bases at J, with 6 bases between.

This clonotype showed up just a few times. V is TRBV29-1 and J is TRBJ1-2, with 8 bases fitting TRBD1. The CDR3 consists of 12 residues. V shed 5 bases and J 7 bases; nucleotides not matched to a gene: 6. The V gene's germline CDR1 is SQVTM and CDR2 ANQGSEA. DNA for the CDR3: TGCAGCGTTATACAGGGGGGTCTTGGCTACACCTTC. It translates to CSVIQGGLGYTF.

In this sample, this clonotype turned up many times. The chain is built from TRBV20-1 and TRBJ2-3; 13 bases line up with TRBD2. V gave up 3 bases and J gave up 5 bases; unmatched junction bases: 5. CDR3 size: 15 residues. Germline V gene lookup returns CDR1 DFQATT and CDR2 SNEGSKA (reference sequence). This CDR3 is CSAREGLAGVDTQYF. The CDR3, as DNA: TGCAGTGCTAGGGAAGGACTAGCGGGAGTAGATACGCAGTATTTT.

At least ten counts were recorded for this clonotype. The chain is built from TRBV7-2 and TRBJ2-6; 7 nucleotides align to TRBD2. Germline-derived CDR1 and CDR2 are SGHTA and FQGNSA. Trimming removed 6 bases from V and 2 bases from J; junction bases left unmatched: 4. The CDR3 has 15 residues. The CDR3 spells CASRHGGAGANVLTF. DNA for the CDR3: TGTGCCAGCAGGCATGGGGGGGCTGGGGCCAACGTCCTGACTTTC.

The chain is built from TRBV29-1 and TRBJ1-5; D unclear. This CDR3 contains 13 residues. Germline lookup yields CDR1 SQVTM and CDR2 ANQGSEA. Trimming took off 6 bases at V and 0 bases at J, with 9 bases between the two ends. In DNA, the CDR3 is TGCAGCGTCTCTATGAATAGCAATCAGCCCCAGCATTTT. Translation: CSVSMNSNQPQHF.

This clonotype was found many times. The CDR3 here is CSASASEGSNQPQHF. CDR3 nucleotides: TGCAGTGCTAGCGCGAGCGAGGGCAGCAATCAGCCCCAGCATTTT. This chain joins TRBV20-1 and TRBJ1-5; D remains unclear. Germline values: CDR1 DFQATT, CDR2 SNEGSKA (reference sequence). The length of the CDR3 is 15 residues. V lost 3 bases and J lost 1, with 13 bases in between.

This clonotype was picked up a small number of times. This sequence joins TRBV29-1 and TRBJ1-2; D call uncertain. CDR1 is SQVTM, CDR2 ANQGSEA, per germline. V lost 4 bases and J lost 3, with 9 bases in between. This CDR3 is 12 amino acids long. CDR3 protein: CSVVPSDYGYTF. The CDR3 nucleotides read TGCAGCGTTGTGCCCTCCGACTATGGCTACACCTTC.

This clonotype was counted many times. This rearrangement joins TRBV6-6 to TRBJ2-1; TRBD2 matches at 9 bases. CDR3 length equals 15 residues. V lost 5 bases to trimming and J lost 4 bases; unmatched junction nucleotides: 6. CDR1 and CDR2 from the germline V gene are MNHNY and SVGAGI (reference sequence). CDR3 sequence: CASSNLAGEYNEQFF. CDR3 DNA: TGTGCCAGCAGTAATTTAGCGGGAGAGTACAATGAGCAGTTCTTC.

This clonotype has only a few counts. V gene TRBV20-1 combines with J gene TRBJ2-2, with D possibly being TRBD1 or TRBD2 (5 bases each). The CDR3 sequence is 14 residues long. V lost 5 bases, J lost 1 base, and 11 bases lay in between. Germline V gene sequence: CDR1 DFQATT, CDR2 SNEGSKA (reference sequence). This CDR3 reads CSAAGTGNTGELFF. For the CDR3, the DNA is TGCAGTGCTGCCGGGACGGGGAACACCGGGGAGCTGTTTTTT.

This clonotype was recorded a few times. The chain combines TRBV27 with TRBJ1-1, with D unclear. Deletions cut 4 bases from V and 0 bases from J, with 9 bases between. This CDR3 spans 14 amino acids. Per germline, CDR1 MNHEY and CDR2 SMNVEV (reference sequence). CDR3 sequence: CASSSQAMNTEAFF. The CDR3 DNA sequence: TGTGCCAGCAGTTCCCAGGCTATGAACACTGAAGCTTTCTTT.

This clonotype was seen ten or more times. V and J are TRBV28 and TRBJ2-7, with D perhaps TRBD1 (5 bases). CDR3 length: 15 residues. Germline loops: CDR1 MDHEN, CDR2 SYDVKM. The V end was cut by 6 bases, the J end by 0 bases, with 15 bases between. CDR3 nucleotides: TGTGCCAGCAGCCCTGAGCTGGACATCTCCTACGAGCAGTACTTC. Amino acids: CASSPELDISYEQYF.

This clonotype was picked up many times. V and J are TRBV18 and TRBJ2-7; D is perhaps TRBD2 (6 bases). V dropped 1 base and J dropped 0 bases, with 22 bases sitting between them. CDR3 length equals 19 residues. Germline loops: CDR1 KGHSH, CDR2 LQKENI. The CDR3: CASSPLPPNWGGTSYEQYF. The CDR3 region has the DNA TGTGCCAGCTCACCACTTCCCCCAAACTGGGGAGGAACCTCCTACGAGCAGTACTTC. Looking up the rest from reference TRBV18 and TRBJ2-7 gives the full variable domain: NAGVMQNPRHLVRRRGQEARLRCSPMKGHSHVYWYRQLPEEGLKFMVYLQKENIIDESGMPKERFSAEFPKEGPSILRIQQVVRGDSAAYFCASSPLPPNWGGTSYEQYFGPGTRLTVT.

This clonotype appeared many times. V usage is TRBV6-1 and J usage is TRBJ1-1, with D tentatively TRBD1 (6 bases). This CDR3 is built from 14 residues. With 1 base removed from V and 2 bases from J, the gap between germline ends came to 8 bases. Germline V lookup: CDR1 MNHNS, CDR2 SASEGT. This CDR3 reads CASSEGGANTEAFF. The CDR3 DNA reads as TGTGCCAGCAGTGAAGGGGGGGCTAACACTGAAGCTTTCTTT.

This clonotype showed up many times. The V and J genes are TRBV29-1 and TRBJ1-1; D is unclear. The CDR3 covers 12 residues. The V gene's germline CDR1 is SQVTM and CDR2 ANQGSEA. V was pared by 6 bases and J by 4 bases, with 12 bases between. CDR3 region: CSVGWGSTEAFF. The DNA of the CDR3 is TGCAGCGTAGGCTGGGGTAGCACTGAAGCTTTCTTT.

This clonotype has only a few counts. The CDR3 sequence: CSVESGGGYGYTF. CDR3 in DNA: TGCAGCGTTGAATCGGGGGGCGGCTATGGCTACACCTTC. The chain combines TRBV29-1 with TRBJ1-2, with a weak D call TRBD1 (6 bases). This CDR3 is 13 amino acids long. Germline V gene lookup returns CDR1 SQVTM and CDR2 ANQGSEA. The V end was cut by 2 bases, the J end by 4 bases, with 11 bases between.

In this sample, this clonotype turned up a few times. V usage is TRBV30 and J usage is TRBJ1-5; weak D call: TRBD1 (5 bases). The CDR3 length is 14 residues. V lost 5 bases and J 6 bases, leaving 17 bases between the germline ends. Germline CDR1 is GTSNPN and CDR2 is SVGIG (reference sequence). This CDR3 is CAWCAGGLSQPQHF. The CDR3 DNA is TGTGCCTGGTGTGCCGGGGGATTGAGTCAGCCCCAGCATTTT.

This clonotype was seen repeatedly, ten times or more. The chain recombines TRBV28 with TRBJ2-1; 7 positions agree with TRBD2. Germline values: CDR1 MDHEN, CDR2 SYDVKM. CDR3 size: 13 residues. Trimming cost V 3 bases and J 6 bases; bases outside gene matches: 2. The CDR3 DNA sequence: TGTGCCAGCAGTTTCGGGGGGAGCAATGAGCAGTTCTTC. Its protein product is CASSFGGSNEQFF.

This clonotype was seen at least ten times. The chain recombines TRBV20-1 with TRBJ2-7, with D possibly TRBD2 on 5 matching bases. The CDR3 is 14 residues long. The germline V and J ends were trimmed by 4 bases and 7 bases, with 20 bases remaining between them. Looked up from germline, CDR1 is DFQATT and CDR2 is SNEGSKA (reference sequence). This CDR3 reads CSATRAAAVLEQYF. DNA of the CDR3: TGCAGTGCTACCCGGGCGGCAGCGGTTTTAGAGCAGTACTTC.

This clonotype was recorded at least ten times. This chain joins TRBV28 and TRBJ2-7; TRBD1 might be the D (6 bases). CDR1 is MDHEN and CDR2 is SYDVKM in the germline V gene. The CDR3 length is 13 residues. V shed 4 bases and J shed 4 bases, with 11 bases lying between them. The CDR3 loop is CASSSGHLYEQYF. CDR3 DNA: TGTGCCAGCAGTTCGGGACATCTTTACGAGCAGTACTTC.